The table lists the clone carrying this TCR beta chain with many counts. Deletions cut 2 bases from V and 3 bases from J, with 14 bases between. This CDR3 comprises 16 residues. CDR1 and CDR2 from the germline V gene are MDHEN and SYDVKM. Sample time point: pre-sensitization, week 0. Regarding treatment: therapeutic diphenylcyclopropenone sensitization with weekly scalp DPC. RNA extraction used unfractionated whole blood as the source of total RNA. The data were taken from a study of human T cells and chemical hapten exposure. Study details: 2% DPC applied to a roughly 2 cm by roughly 2 cm arm area sensitized donors. Weekly diphenylcyclopropenone doses were given to patients' scalps across the approximately 26-week study.

TCRdb re-called the RACE reads through MiXCR, storing one row per CDR3 protein. The table shows about 380,000 distinct CDR3 sequences, with about 5.1% occurring only once. The clonotype comes from a woman aged 45-59 years with alopecia areata. Some clones in this sample may be carry-over from other donors' samples. This rearrangement joins TRBV28 to TRBJ1-5, with unresolved D. Sequenced material: whole blood, taken in connection with sensitization to the hapten diphenylcyclopropenone (DPC). CDR3 DNA: TGTGCCAGCAGTTTAGGAGTCCGAAACACCAATCAGCCCCAGCATTTT. Protein: CASSLGVRNTNQPQHF.